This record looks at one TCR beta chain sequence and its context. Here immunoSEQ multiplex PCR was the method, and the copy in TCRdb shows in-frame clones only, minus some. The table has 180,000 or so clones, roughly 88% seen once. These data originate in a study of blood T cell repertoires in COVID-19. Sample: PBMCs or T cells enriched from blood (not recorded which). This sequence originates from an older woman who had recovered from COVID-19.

The CDR3 region is CASSLGVYRSVNEQFF. CDR3 in DNA: TGTGCCAGCAGCTTGGGAGTCTACCGTAGCGTGAATGAGCAGTTCTTC. V gene TRBV2 combines with J gene TRBJ2-1; perhaps TRBD2 as D (5 bases). The CDR3 contains 16 residues. The germline V and J ends were trimmed by 6 bases and 7 bases, with 22 bases remaining between them. Germline V CDR1 and CDR2: SNHLY, FYNNEI.